The 13 T cell receptor beta chains below were found in one sample sequenced in a study of T cell repertoires in cytomegalovirus infection. TCRdb independently ran MiXCR on the reads; one entry per CDR3 protein. Of a few hundred thousand distinct CDR3 sequences listed, 35% to 50% were seen once; the top ten hold about half. These TCRs' antigens remain unknown. The specimen was cultured PBMCs, collected from culture after CMV antigen stimulation. Receptor source: a human donor in good health (CMV status not recorded). Some clones in this sample may be carry-over from other donors' samples.

The V call is TRBV6-2 or TRBV6-3, the J call TRBJ2-1, with TRBD2 identical over 14 bases. Germline trimming cut 6 bases from V and 10 bases from J; bases unmatched to any gene: 8. The CDR3 is 15 amino acids. Germline V gene data show CDR1 as MNHEY and CDR2 as SVGEGT. The CDR3 sequence is CASSPGLAGVREQFF. CDR3 nucleotides: TGTGCCAGCAGCCCGGGACTAGCGGGAGTTCGAGAGCAGTTCTTC.

This clonotype came up once. The rearrangement links TRBV7-8 to TRBJ2-3; D is possibly TRBD2 (6 bases). Trimming took 4 bases from V and 0 from J, leaving 11 bases between them. Germline CDR1 reads SGHVS; CDR2 reads FQNEAQ. This CDR3 spans 15 amino acids. The CDR3, as DNA: TGTGCCAGCAGCTCCCGGACTACTAGCACAGATACGCAGTATTTT. The encoded protein is CASSSRTTSTDTQYF.

The rearrangement joins TRBV5-4 to TRBJ2-2; D is undetermined. V was trimmed by 3 bases and J by 4 bases, leaving 13 bases between them. The germline V gene encodes CDR1 SGHNT and CDR2 YYREEE (reference sequence). The CDR3 consists of 15 residues. CDR3 amino acids: CASSSEVAGTGELFF. The CDR3 region has the DNA TGTGCCAGCAGCTCGGAAGTAGCAGGCACCGGGGAGCTGTTTTTT.

This clonotype has a handful of counts. The chain employs TRBV12-3 or TRBV12-4 and TRBJ1-1; 7 bases fit TRBD1. This CDR3 comprises 15 residues. The trim removed 6 bases at V and 2 bases at J, leaving 9 bases unmatched. CDR3 amino acids: CASSRGGGGNTEAFF. The CDR3 DNA reads TGTGCCAGCAGCAGGGGGGGGGGGGGCAACACTGAAGCTTTCTTT.

In DNA, the CDR3 is TGTGCCAGCAGCCCTGCGATCCGCTCGGGTGTGGAGCAGTTCTTC. Protein: CASSPAIRSGVEQFF. This chain uses TRBV12-3 or TRBV12-4 with TRBJ2-1; D uncertain. V lost 6 bases to trimming and J lost 10 bases, with 22 bases between them. This CDR3 region has 15 residues.

This chain connects TRBV9 to TRBJ2-5; 7 bases map to TRBD2. Germline lookup yields CDR1 SGDLS and CDR2 YYNGEE. Trimming removed 0 bases from V and 3 bases from J; junction bases left unmatched: 5. This CDR3 is built from 15 residues. The CDR3 sequence: CASSVAPGREETQYF. CDR3 nucleotides: TGTGCCAGCAGCGTAGCTCCAGGGAGGGAAGAGACCCAGTACTTC. Full variable domain (rest looked up from reference TRBV9 and TRBJ2-5): DSGVTQTPKHLITATGQRVTLRCSPRSGDLSVYWYQQSLDQGLQFLIQYYNGEERAKGNILERFSAQQFPDLHSELNLSSLELGDSALYFCASSVAPGREETQYFGPGTRLLVL.

The CDR3 region is CASSRDSTQPQHF. DNA for the CDR3: TGTGCCAGCAGCCGGGACAGCACCCAGCCCCAGCATTTT. The rearrangement joins TRBV7-6 to TRBJ1-5, with 7 nucleotides matching TRBD1. Germline trimming cut 5 bases from V and 7 bases from J; bases unmatched to any gene: 5. The CDR3 is 13 residues long. The germline CDR1 and CDR2 sequences are SGHVS and FNYEAQ.

The chain links TRBV24-1 to TRBJ2-1, with D perhaps TRBD1 or TRBD2 (5 bases each). Germline lookup yields CDR1 KGHDR and CDR2 SFDVKD. This CDR3 is 13 amino acids long. The germline V and J ends were trimmed by 6 bases and 5 bases, with 10 bases remaining between them. CDR3 residues: CATSTGLDNEQFF. The CDR3 coding sequence is TGTGCCACCAGTACAGGACTGGACAATGAGCAGTTCTTC.

A few counts support this clonotype. This chain connects TRBV25-1 to TRBJ2-7; D gene unclear. V was shortened by 8 bases and J by 2 bases, with 7 bases between the two germline ends. Looked up from germline, CDR1 is MGHDK and CDR2 is SYGVNS. CDR3 length equals 11 residues. In DNA form, the CDR3 reads TGTGCCAGCCTAGGGCCCTACGAGCAGTACTTC. This codes for CASLGPYEQYF.

V gene TRBV29-1 combines with J gene TRBJ2-5; 8 positions match TRBD2. Germline CDR1 SQVTM, CDR2 ANQGSEA. J lost 5 bases, V lost 4 bases, and 12 bases had no gene match. This CDR3 is 15 amino acids long. CDR3 sequence (DNA): TGCAGCGTTGCTCGAGTGGGGACTAGTGAGGAGACCCAGTACTTC. This codes for CSVARVGTSEETQYF.

This rearrangement joins TRBV28 to TRBJ2-1; D possibly matches TRBD1 or TRBD2 (5 bases each). Trimming removed 6 bases at V and 9 bases at J, with 27 bases between. Germline assignment: CDR1 MDHEN and CDR2 SYDVKM. CDR3 length: 17 amino acids. As DNA, the CDR3 is TGTGCCAGCAGCCCTAGATGGGGGAGTGGACTCTTCGGTGAGCAGTTCTTC. This translates into CASSPRWGSGLFGEQFF.

This clonotype was seen ten or more times. The gene calls are TRBV7-2 and TRBJ2-7, with 7 nucleotides matching TRBD2. V was pared by 3 bases and J by 4 bases, with 3 bases of the junction left unmatched. The V gene's germline CDR1 is SGHTA and CDR2 FQGNSA. The CDR3 totals 13 residues. CDR3 in DNA: TGTGCCAGCAGCTTCCGGACTAGTTACGAGCAGTACTTC. It yields the protein CASSFRTSYEQYF.

The V and J genes are TRBV19 and TRBJ2-1; TRBD2 aligns across 13 bases. The germline V gene has CDR1 LNHDA and CDR2 SQIVND (reference sequence). This CDR3 has 18 residues. J lost 5 bases, V lost 3 bases, and 10 bases had no gene match. CDR3 protein: CASSIETSGRLGDNEQFF. CDR3 coding DNA: TGTGCCAGTAGTATCGAGACTAGCGGGAGGTTAGGGGACAATGAGCAGTTCTTC.